This T cell receptor (beta chain) was documented in a study of Ad26.COV2.S vaccination and SARS-CoV-2 variants. Whole-study context: In the COV1001 trial, the donor was in the Ad26.COV2.S arm.

A note on this clone: No antigen is known for it.

Regarding treatment: around 19 received Ad26.COV2.S at low or high dose, single or two shots; roughly five received placebo; per-sample allocation not given. Sampling took place 63 days after the first vaccine or placebo injection. Study outcomes and limitations: Vaccinees reportedly had broad spike-specific CD8+ and CD4+ T cell responses.

The data were produced by immunoSEQ multiplex PCR, yet TCRdb's version contains in-frame clones alone and is incomplete. The table lists 350,000 to 450,000 clones, around 90% of them singletons, with roughly 3.6% in the top ten. V was cut by 1 base and J by 4 bases, with 11 bases left in between. The CDR3 covers 15 residues. Germline V gene data show CDR1 as MNHEY and CDR2 as SVGEGT. The specimen was peripheral blood, collected in a trial of Ad26.COV2.S vaccine versus placebo. This TCR derives from a person between 18 and 60 years old who received the Ad26.COV2.S COVID-19 vaccine or a placebo. This sequence joins TRBV6-2 or TRBV6-3 and TRBJ1-5, with D perhaps TRBD1 (5 bases). As DNA, the CDR3 is TGTGCCAGCAGTTACTTTGGACACCGAAATCAGCCCCAGCATTTT. It translates to CASSYFGHRNQPQHF.